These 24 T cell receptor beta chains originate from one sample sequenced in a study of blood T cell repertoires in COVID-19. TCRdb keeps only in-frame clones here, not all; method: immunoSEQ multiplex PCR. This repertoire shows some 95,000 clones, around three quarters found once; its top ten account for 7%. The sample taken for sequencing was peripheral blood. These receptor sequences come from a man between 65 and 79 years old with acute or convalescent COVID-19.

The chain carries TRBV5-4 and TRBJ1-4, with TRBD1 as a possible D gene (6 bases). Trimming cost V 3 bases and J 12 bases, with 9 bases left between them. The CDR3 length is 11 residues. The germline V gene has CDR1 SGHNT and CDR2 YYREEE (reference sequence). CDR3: CASSSTGELFF. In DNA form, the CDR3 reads TGTGCCAGCAGCTCGACAGGTGAACTGTTTTTT.

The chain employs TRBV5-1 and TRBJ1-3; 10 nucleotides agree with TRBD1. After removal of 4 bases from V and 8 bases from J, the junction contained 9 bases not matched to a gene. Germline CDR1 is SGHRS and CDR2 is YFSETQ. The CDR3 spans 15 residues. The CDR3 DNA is TGCGCCAGCAGCCCCGGGACAGGGGAGTCGGACACCATATATTTT. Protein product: CASSPGTGESDTIYF.

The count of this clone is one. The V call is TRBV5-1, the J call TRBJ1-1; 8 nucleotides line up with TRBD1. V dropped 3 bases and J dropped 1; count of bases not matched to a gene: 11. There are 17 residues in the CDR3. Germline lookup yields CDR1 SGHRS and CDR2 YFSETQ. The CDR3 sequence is CASSSLIGTGANTEAFF. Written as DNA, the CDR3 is TGCGCCAGCAGCTCCTTAATAGGGACAGGAGCGAACACTGAAGCTTTCTTT.

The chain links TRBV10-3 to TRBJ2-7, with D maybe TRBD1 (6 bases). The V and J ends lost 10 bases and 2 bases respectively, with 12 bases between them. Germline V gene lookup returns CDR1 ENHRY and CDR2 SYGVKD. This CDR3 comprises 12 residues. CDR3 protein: CATQGDTYEQYV. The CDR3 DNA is TGTGCCACACAGGGTGACACCTACGAGCAGTACGTC.

CDR3 amino acids: CASSLAGFPDEKLFF. The CDR3 nucleotides read TGTGCCAGCAGCTTAGCAGGGTTTCCGGATGAAAAACTGTTTTTT. This chain joins TRBV5-5 and TRBJ1-4, with D possibly TRBD1 on 5 matching bases. The CDR3 is made up of 15 amino acids. Trimming cost V 2 bases and J 6 bases, with 14 bases left between them. The germline gives CDR1 SGHKS, CDR2 YYEKEE (reference sequence).

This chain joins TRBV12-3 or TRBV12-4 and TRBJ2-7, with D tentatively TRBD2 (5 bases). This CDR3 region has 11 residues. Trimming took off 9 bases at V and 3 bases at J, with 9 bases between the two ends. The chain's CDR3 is CASGRGYEQYF. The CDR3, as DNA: TGTGCCAGTGGACGGGGCTACGAGCAGTACTTC.

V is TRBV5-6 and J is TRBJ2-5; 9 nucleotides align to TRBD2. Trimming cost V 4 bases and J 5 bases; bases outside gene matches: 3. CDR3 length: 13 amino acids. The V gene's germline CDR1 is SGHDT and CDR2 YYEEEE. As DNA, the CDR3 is TGTGCCAGCAGCCTTAGCGGGAGCGAGACCCAGTACTTC. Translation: CASSLSGSETQYF.

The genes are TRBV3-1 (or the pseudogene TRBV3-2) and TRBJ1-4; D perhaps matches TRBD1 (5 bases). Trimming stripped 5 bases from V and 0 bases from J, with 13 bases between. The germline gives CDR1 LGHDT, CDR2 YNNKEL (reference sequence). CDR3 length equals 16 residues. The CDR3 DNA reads TGTGCCAGCAGCTACAGACAGTCAACAACTAATGAAAAACTGTTTTTT. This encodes CASSYRQSTTNEKLFF.

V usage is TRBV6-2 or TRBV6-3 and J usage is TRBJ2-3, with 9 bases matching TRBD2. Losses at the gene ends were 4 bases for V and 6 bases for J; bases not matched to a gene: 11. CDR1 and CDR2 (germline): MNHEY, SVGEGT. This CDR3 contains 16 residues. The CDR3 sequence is CASSSPVRGGPDTQYF. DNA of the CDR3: TGTGCCAGCAGTTCGCCGGTGCGGGGGGGTCCGGATACGCAGTATTTT.

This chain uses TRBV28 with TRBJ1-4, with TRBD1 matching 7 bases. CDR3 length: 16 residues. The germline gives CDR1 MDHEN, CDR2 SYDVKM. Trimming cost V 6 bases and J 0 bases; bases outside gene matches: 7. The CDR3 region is CASSRIGQATNEKLFF. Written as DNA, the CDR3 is TGTGCCAGCAGCCGAATCGGACAGGCAACTAATGAAAAACTGTTTTTT.

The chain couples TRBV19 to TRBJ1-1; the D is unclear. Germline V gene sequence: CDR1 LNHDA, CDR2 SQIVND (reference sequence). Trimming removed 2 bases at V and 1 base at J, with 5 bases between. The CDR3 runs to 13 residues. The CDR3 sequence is CASSIQSNTEAFF. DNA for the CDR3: TGTGCCAGTAGTATACAGTCGAACACTGAAGCTTTCTTT.

The CDR3: CASSVQGTRGNEQFF. The CDR3 coding sequence is TGTGCCAGTAGTGTTCAGGGGACCAGGGGCAATGAGCAGTTCTTC. The chain joins TRBV19 to TRBJ2-1, with TRBD1 as a possible D gene (6 bases). This CDR3 has 15 amino acids. V lost 5 bases and J 6 bases, leaving 17 bases between the germline ends. Germline V gene sequence: CDR1 LNHDA, CDR2 SQIVND (reference sequence).

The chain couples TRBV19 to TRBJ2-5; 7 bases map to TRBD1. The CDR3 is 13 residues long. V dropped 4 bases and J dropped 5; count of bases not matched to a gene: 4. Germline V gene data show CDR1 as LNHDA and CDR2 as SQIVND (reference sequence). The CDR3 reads CASSNRGRETQYF. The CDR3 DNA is TGTGCCAGTAGTAACAGGGGAAGGGAGACCCAGTACTTC. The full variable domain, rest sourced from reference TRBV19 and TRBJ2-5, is DGGITQSPKYLFRKEGQNVTLSCEQNLNHDAMYWYRQDPGQGLRLIYYSQIVNDFQKGDIAEGYSVSREKKESFPLTVTSAQKNPTAFYLCASSNRGRETQYFGPGTRLLVL.

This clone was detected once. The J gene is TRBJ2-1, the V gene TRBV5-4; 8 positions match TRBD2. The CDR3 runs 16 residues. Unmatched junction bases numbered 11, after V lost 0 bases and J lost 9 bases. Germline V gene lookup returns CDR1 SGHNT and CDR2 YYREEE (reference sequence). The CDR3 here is CASSLAGSGNTGEQFF. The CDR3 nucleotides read TGTGCCAGCAGCTTGGCTGGTAGCGGGAATACGGGTGAGCAGTTCTTC.

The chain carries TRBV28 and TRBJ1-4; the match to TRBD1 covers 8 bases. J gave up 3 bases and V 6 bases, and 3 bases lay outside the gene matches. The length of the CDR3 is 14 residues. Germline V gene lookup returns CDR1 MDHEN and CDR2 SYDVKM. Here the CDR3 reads CASRRGQANEKLFF. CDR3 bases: TGTGCCAGCAGAAGGGGACAGGCTAATGAAAAACTGTTTTTT.

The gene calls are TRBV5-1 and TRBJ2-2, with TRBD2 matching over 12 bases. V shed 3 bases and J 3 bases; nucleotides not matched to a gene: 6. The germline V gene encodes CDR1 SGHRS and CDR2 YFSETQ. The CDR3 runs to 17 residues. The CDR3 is CASSSLLAGGYTGELFF. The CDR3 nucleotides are TGCGCCAGCAGCTCACTACTAGCGGGGGGCTACACCGGGGAGCTGTTTTTT.

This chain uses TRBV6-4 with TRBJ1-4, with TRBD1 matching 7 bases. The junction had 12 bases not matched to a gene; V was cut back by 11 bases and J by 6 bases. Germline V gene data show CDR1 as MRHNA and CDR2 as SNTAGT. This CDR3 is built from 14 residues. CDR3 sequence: CAGPERGLDEKLFF. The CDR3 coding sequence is TGTGCCGGTCCGGAGAGGGGGCTAGATGAAAAACTGTTTTTT.

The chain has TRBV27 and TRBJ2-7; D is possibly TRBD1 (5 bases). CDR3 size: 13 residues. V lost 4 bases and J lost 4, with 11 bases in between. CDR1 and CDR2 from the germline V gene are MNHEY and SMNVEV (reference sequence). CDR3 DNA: TGTGCCAGCAGTTACGCTCAGGGATACGAGCAGTACGTC. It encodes CASSYAQGYEQYV.

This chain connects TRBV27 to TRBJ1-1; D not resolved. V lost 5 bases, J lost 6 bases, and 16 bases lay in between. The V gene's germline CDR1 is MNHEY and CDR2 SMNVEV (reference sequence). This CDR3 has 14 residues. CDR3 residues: CASSPHEGGAEAFF. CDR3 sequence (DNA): TGTGCCAGCAGTCCACACGAGGGAGGCGCTGAAGCTTTCTTT.

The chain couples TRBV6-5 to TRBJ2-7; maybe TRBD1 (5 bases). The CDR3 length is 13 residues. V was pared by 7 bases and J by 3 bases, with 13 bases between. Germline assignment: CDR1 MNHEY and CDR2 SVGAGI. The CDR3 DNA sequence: TGTGCCAGCACGTGGAACAGGAACTACGAGCAGTACGTC. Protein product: CASTWNRNYEQYV.

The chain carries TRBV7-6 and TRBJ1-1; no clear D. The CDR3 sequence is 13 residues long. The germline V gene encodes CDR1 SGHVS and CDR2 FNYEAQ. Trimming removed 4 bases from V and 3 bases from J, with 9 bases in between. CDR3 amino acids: CASSWAPDTEAFF. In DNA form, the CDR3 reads TGTGCCAGCAGCTGGGCGCCGGACACTGAAGCTTTCTTT.

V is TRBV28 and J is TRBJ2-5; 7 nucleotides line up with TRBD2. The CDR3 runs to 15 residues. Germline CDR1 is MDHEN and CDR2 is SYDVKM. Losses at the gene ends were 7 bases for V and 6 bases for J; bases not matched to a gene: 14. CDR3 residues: CASTKEGGYWKTQYF. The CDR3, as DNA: TGTGCCAGCACCAAAGAGGGAGGGTATTGGAAGACCCAGTACTTC.

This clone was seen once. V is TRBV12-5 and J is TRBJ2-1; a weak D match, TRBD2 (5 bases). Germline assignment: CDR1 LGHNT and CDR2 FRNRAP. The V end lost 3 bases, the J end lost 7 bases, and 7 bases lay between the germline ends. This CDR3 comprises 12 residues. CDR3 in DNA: TGTGCTAGTGGTTTACTAGGGAATGAGCAGTTCTTC. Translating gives CASGLLGNEQFF.

CDR3 nucleotide sequence: TGTGCCAGTAGTACTCCAGATGACACTAACTATGGCTACACCTTC. Protein: CASSTPDDTNYGYTF. The chain is built from TRBV19 and TRBJ1-2; D gene ambiguous. V dropped 4 bases and J dropped 0 bases, with 12 bases sitting between them. Germline CDR1 and CDR2: LNHDA and SQIVND (reference sequence). This CDR3 spans 15 amino acids.